The clone carrying this TCR beta chain has only a few counts. Antigen unknown. The trim removed 3 bases at V and 1 base at J, leaving 11 bases unmatched. Germline assignment: CDR1 SGHRS and CDR2 YFSETQ. This CDR3 is built from 17 residues. This entry comes from a study of identical twins. The study's findings and limits: Insertions ran lower in abundant cord blood beta clonotypes, though not in memory repertoires. Findings came from cross-sectional statistics, without long-term follow-up of donors.

Unique molecular identifiers were present on the cDNA, and a universal primer site came from template switching. TCRdb ran MiXCR on the 5' RACE reads and lists one entry per CDR3 protein. The table has 150,000 or so distinct CDR3 sequences, roughly 3.5% seen once; the top ten hold roughly 8%. This chain links TRBV5-1 with TRBJ2-5; 8 bases match TRBD2. The specimen was memory T cells sorted from blood. The TCR comes from a young man in good health. The CDR3 coding sequence is TGCGCCAGCAGCTACGGAGCGGGAGACCCCTCCCAAGAGACCCAGTACTTC. Translating gives CASSYGAGDPSQETQYF. The full variable domain, with the rest looked up from reference TRBV5-1 and TRBJ2-5, is KAGVTQTPRYLIKTRGQQVTLSCSPISGHRSVSWYQQTPGQGLQFLFEYFSETQRNKGNFPGRFSGRQFSNSRSEMNVSTLELGDSALYLCASSYGAGDPSQETQYFGPGTRLLVL.